This T cell receptor (beta chain) is drawn from a study of blood T cells in healthy people across ages. A sample-barcoded 5' primer and a J-beta primer mix were used in a second PCR of roughly 6 to 11 cycles. TCRdb re-analysed the 5' RACE reads in MiXCR, keeping a single row per CDR3 protein. The profile shows about 640,000 distinct CDR3 sequences, around three fifths of them singletons. This clonotype was seen only a few times. CDR1 and CDR2 (germline): LGHDT, YNNKEL (reference sequence). This CDR3 is 12 amino acids long. V was clipped by 5 bases and J by 8 bases, with 9 bases between them. The TCR was taken from a man aged 60 to 75 in good health. The sample was blood. The V and J genes are TRBV3-1 and TRBJ1-4; no firm D call. This chain's CDR3 is CASSDRPEKLFF. Written as DNA, the CDR3 is TGTGCCAGCAGCGACCGACCGGAAAAACTGTTTTTT.